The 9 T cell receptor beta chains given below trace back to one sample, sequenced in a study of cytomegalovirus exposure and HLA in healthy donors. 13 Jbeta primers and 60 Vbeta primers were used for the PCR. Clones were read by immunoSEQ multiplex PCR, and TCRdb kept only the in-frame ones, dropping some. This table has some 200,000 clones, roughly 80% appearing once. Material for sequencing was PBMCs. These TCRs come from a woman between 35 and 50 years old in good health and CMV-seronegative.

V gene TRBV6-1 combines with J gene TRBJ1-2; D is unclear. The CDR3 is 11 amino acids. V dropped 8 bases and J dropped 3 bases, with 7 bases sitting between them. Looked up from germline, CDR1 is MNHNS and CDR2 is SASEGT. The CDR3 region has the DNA TGTGCCAGCCGGGTGGACTATGGCTACACCTTC. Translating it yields CASRVDYGYTF.

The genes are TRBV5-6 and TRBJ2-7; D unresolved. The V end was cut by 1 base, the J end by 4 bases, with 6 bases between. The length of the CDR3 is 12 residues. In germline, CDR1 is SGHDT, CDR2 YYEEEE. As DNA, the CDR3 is TGTGCCAGCAGCTTGTTACAATACGAGCAGTACTTC. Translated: CASSLLQYEQYF.

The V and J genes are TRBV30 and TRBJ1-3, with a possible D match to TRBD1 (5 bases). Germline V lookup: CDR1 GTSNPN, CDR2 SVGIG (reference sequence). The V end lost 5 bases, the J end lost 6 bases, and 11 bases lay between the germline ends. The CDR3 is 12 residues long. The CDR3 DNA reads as TGTGCCTGGTCGACAGAGATAAACACCATATATTTT. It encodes CAWSTEINTIYF.

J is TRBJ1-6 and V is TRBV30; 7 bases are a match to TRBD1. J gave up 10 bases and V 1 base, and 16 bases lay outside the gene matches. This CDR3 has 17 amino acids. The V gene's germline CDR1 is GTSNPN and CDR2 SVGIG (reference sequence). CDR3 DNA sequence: TGTGCCTGGAGTGCCAAGGTACGGGAGAAAGGGGGCTCACCCCTCCACTTT. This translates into CAWSAKVREKGGSPLHF.

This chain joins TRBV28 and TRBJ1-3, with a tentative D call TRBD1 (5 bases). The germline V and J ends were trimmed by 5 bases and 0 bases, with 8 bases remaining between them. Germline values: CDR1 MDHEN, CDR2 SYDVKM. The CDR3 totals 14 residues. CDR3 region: CASSDSLSGNTIYF. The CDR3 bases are TGTGCCAGCAGTGACAGCCTCTCTGGAAACACCATATATTTT.

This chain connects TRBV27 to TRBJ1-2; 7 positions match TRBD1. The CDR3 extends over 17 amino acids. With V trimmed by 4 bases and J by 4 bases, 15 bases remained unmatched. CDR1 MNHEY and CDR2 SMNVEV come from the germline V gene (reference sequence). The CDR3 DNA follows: TGTGCCAGCAGTTCTTTTTTAGGGGGCGCGAGCCCCTATGGCTACACCTTC. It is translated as CASSSFLGGASPYGYTF.

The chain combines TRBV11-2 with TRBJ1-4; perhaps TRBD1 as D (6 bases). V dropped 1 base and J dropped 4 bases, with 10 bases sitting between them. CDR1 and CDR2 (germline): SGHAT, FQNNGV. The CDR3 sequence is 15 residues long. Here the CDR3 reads CASSLGTVHNEKLFF. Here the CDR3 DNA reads TGTGCCAGCAGCTTAGGGACAGTCCATAATGAAAAACTGTTTTTT.

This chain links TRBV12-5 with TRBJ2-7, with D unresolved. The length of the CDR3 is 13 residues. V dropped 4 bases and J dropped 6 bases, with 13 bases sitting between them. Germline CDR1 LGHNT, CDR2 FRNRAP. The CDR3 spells CASGSNEGGEQYF. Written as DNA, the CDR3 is TGTGCTAGTGGTTCTAATGAAGGCGGCGAGCAGTACTTC.

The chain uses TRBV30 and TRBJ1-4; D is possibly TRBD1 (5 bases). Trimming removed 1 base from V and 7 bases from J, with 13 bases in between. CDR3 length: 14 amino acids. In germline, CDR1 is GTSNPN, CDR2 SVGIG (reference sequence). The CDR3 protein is CAWSGTPGGEKLFF. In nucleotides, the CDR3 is TGTGCCTGGAGTGGGACACCCGGGGGTGAAAAACTGTTTTTT.